The subject of this entry is one TCR beta chain. A sample-barcoded 5' primer and a J-beta primer mix were used in a second PCR of about 7 to 12 cycles. Each CDR3 protein is one row after TCRdb ran MiXCR on the 5' RACE reads. The sample has 350,000 to 450,000 distinct CDR3 sequences, approximately 51% seen once. The sample is drawn from a study of blood T cells in healthy people across ages. Per the germline V gene, CDR1 is SGHRS and CDR2 is YFSETQ. Trimming left V 0 bases short and J 0 bases short, with 10 bases between. The CDR3 is made up of 15 amino acids. This rearrangement joins TRBV5-1 to TRBJ2-7; no definite D call. The sample was blood. This receptor was taken from a man aged 60 to 75 in good health. The CDR3 DNA follows: TGCGCCAGCAGCTTGGACATCTCTGTCTCCTACGAGCAGTACTTC. This translates into CASSLDISVSYEQYF.